The T cell receptor beta chain described here comes from a study of early T cells in non-severe SARS-CoV-2 infection. Study context: Sequenced material consisted of bulk RNA (from unsorted whole blood), and chains were unpaired.

Study-wide points: Anti-spike CD8 responses were favored in VDJdb matching, and private and CD4 specificities were missed.

Individual cDNA molecules were tagged with unique molecular identifiers. TCRdb reprocessed the 5' RACE reads via MiXCR and lists one record per CDR3 protein. Among around 62,000 distinct CDR3 sequences listed, around 12% were seen once. On this clonotype: Its antigen is unknown.

Germline-derived CDR1 and CDR2 are SGHVS and FNYEAQ. CDR3 size: 14 residues. V lost 5 bases and J lost 4, with 11 bases in between. The J gene is TRBJ2-2, the V gene TRBV7-6; a possible D gene is TRBD2 (6 bases). Sequencing input: whole blood. The TCR was taken from an adult who was a healthcare worker with PCR-confirmed SARS-CoV-2 infection or an uninfected control (not recorded which). The DNA for the CDR3 is TGTGCCAGCAGCCAACTAGCAGGCACCGGGGAGCTGTTTTTT. Translating it yields CASSQLAGTGELFF.